What follows are 3 T cell receptor beta chains derived from one specimen sequenced in a study of human T cells and chemical hapten exposure. Sample time point: patch test 1, 2 weeks after DPC sensitization. Documented treatment: therapeutic diphenylcyclopropenone sensitization with weekly scalp DPC. TCRdb fed the RACE reads into MiXCR, producing one record per CDR3 protein. The sample comprises 50,000 or so distinct CDR3 sequences, 9.3% of which are singletons, and around 4.3% rests with the top ten. Source: whole blood, taken in connection with sensitization to the hapten diphenylcyclopropenone (DPC). These receptors originate from a woman in her forties or fifties with alopecia areata. Some clones in this sample may be carry-over from other donors' samples.

The table lists this clonotype with many counts. V usage is TRBV9 and J usage is TRBJ2-7; D is ambiguous. CDR1 is SGDLS, CDR2 YYNGEE, per germline. CDR3 length: 13 amino acids. V was shortened by 3 bases and J by 5 bases, with 12 bases between the two germline ends. CDR3 amino acids: CASSGQRRDEQYF. CDR3 bases: TGTGCCAGCAGCGGCCAGCGACGGGACGAGCAGTACTTC.

The V gene is TRBV15, the J gene TRBJ1-1, with D unclear. The CDR3 extends over 14 amino acids. V dropped 0 bases and J dropped 0 bases, with 5 bases sitting between them. CDR1 is LNHNV, CDR2 YYDKDF, per germline (reference sequence). The CDR3 loop is CATSRDEMNTEAFF. For the CDR3, the DNA is TGTGCCACCAGCAGAGATGAGATGAACACTGAAGCTTTCTTT.

This clonotype was seen at least ten times. The rearrangement joins TRBV7-9 to TRBJ2-1, with 14 nucleotides matching TRBD2. The V segment lost 5 bases and the J segment 10 bases; nucleotides outside the gene matches: 16. The CDR3 has 18 amino acids. Germline CDR1 SEHNR, CDR2 FQNEAQ (reference sequence). In DNA, the CDR3 is TGTGCCAGCAGCGCAACGACTAGCGGGAGGGTCCTGCAGGAGGAGCAGTTCTTC. Encoded protein: CASSATTSGRVLQEEQFF.